The source of this T cell receptor beta chain is a study of blood T cell repertoires in COVID-19. Turning to the study itself: Specimens from acute and convalescent COVID-19 originated in the United States, Italy and Spain. From T cells, B-cell-depleted T cells, or PBMCs came the material, which was cDNA or gDNA.

TCRdb keeps only in-frame clones here, not all; method: immunoSEQ multiplex PCR. The sample lists around 130,000 clones; about 84% were seen once. V was cut by 4 bases and J by 2 bases, with 13 bases left in between. Germline assignment: CDR1 ENHRY and CDR2 SYGVKD. The length of the CDR3 is 15 residues. The sequenced sample consisted of peripheral blood. V and J are TRBV10-3 and TRBJ2-3; D uncertain. The origin of this receptor is a woman aged 60-70 years with acute or convalescent COVID-19. The CDR3 reads CAISGSGGDTDTQYF. The CDR3 region has the DNA TGTGCCATCAGTGGTAGTGGCGGTGACACAGATACGCAGTATTTT.